Below are 3 T cell receptor beta chains sequenced from a single sample in a study of T cell changes during pregnancy in multiple sclerosis. The table came from immunoSEQ multiplex PCR; TCRdb's copy has only in-frame clones and leaves some out. The sample records tens of thousands of clones, less than 95% being singletons. Sample: CD8+ T cells from peripheral blood mononuclear cells, taken in the first trimester of pregnancy. These receptors were collected from a female donor with multiple sclerosis, enrolled in a pregnancy study.

The genes are TRBV28 and TRBJ2-5; 7 nucleotides match TRBD1. The CDR3 loop spans 13 amino acids. Germline CDR1 MDHEN, CDR2 SYDVKM. The J segment lost 2 bases and the V segment lost 6 bases, leaving 3 bases of the junction unmatched. CDR3: CASSPGQQETQYF. The CDR3 nucleotides read TGTGCCAGCAGCCCGGGACAGCAAGAGACCCAGTACTTC. The whole variable domain, filled in from reference TRBV28 and TRBJ2-5, reads DVKVTQSSRYLVKRTGEKVFLECVQDMDHENMFWYRQDPGLGLRLIYFSYDVKMKEKGDIPEGYSVSREKKERFSLILESASTNQTSMYLCASSPGQQETQYFGPGTRLLVL.

The V call is TRBV7-8, the J call TRBJ2-5; TRBD2 aligns across 7 bases. The length of the CDR3 is 15 residues. Losses at the gene ends were 5 bases for V and 4 bases for J; bases not matched to a gene: 10. CDR1 and CDR2 from the germline V gene are SGHVS and FQNEAQ. The CDR3: CASSPKGGSGETQYF. The CDR3 DNA reads TGTGCCAGCAGCCCTAAGGGCGGGAGTGGAGAGACCCAGTACTTC. Full variable domain (remainder filled in from reference TRBV7-8 and TRBJ2-5): GAGVSQSPRYKVAKRGQDVALRCDPISGHVSLFWYQQALGQGPEFLTYFQNEAQLDKSGLPSDRFFAERPEGSVSTLKIQRTQQEDSAVYLCASSPKGGSGETQYFGPGTRLLVL.

This chain links TRBV27 with TRBJ2-1; weak D call: TRBD2 (7 bases). This CDR3 comprises 17 residues. CDR1 MNHEY and CDR2 SMNVEV come from the germline V gene (reference sequence). V was cut by 5 bases and J by 3 bases, with 20 bases left in between. CDR3 in amino acids: CASSHLGAGAGYNEQFF. The CDR3 DNA reads as TGTGCCAGCAGTCACCTGGGGGCGGGAGCGGGCTACAATGAGCAGTTCTTC.